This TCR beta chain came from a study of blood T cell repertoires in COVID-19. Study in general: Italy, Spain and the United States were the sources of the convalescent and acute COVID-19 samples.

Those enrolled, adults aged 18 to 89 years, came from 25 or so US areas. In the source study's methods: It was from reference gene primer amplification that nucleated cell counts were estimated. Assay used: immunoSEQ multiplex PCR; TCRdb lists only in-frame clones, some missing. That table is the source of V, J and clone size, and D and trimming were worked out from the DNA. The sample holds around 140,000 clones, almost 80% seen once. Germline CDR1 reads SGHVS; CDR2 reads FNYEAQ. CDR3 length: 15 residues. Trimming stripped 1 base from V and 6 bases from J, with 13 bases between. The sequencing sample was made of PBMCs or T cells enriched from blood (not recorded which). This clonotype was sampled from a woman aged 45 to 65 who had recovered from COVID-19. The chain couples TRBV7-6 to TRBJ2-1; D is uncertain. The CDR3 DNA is TGTGCCAGCAGCTTAGTGGGCCAGAGTCCCAATGAGCAGTTCTTC. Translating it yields CASSLVGQSPNEQFF.